Listed below are T cell receptor beta chains from one sample, sequenced in a study of T cell repertoires in cytomegalovirus infection. TCRdb processed the reads anew with MiXCR; each CDR3 protein has one entry. The sample records under 200,000 distinct CDR3 sequences, roughly 9% being singletons. Sequencing was done on a sample of PBMCs. The source of these receptors is a human donor in good health (CMV status not recorded). Some clones in this sample may be carry-over from other donors' samples. CDR3s include the opening cysteine and the closing phenylalanine or tryptophan. A D gene is named only where the DNA matches it firmly. The size of a clone is reported for some rows only, either as once, few or many, or as a class for expanded clones.

>.|many|14|TRBJ1-2|TRBV7-2
CASSSVAGSYGYTF
TGTGCCAGCAGCTCTGTGGCAGGCTCCTATGGCTACACCTTC
>.|few|12|TRBJ1-5|TRBV27
CASSTGGQPQHF
TGTGCCAGCAGCACCGGAGGCCAGCCCCAGCATTTT
>.|.|16|TRBJ2-1|TRBV4-1
CASSQDGLELYNEQFF
TGCGCCAGCAGCCAAGATGGGCTAGAATTGTACAATGAGCAGTTCTTC
>TRBD2|many|16|TRBJ2-3|TRBV7-2
CASSPGTSGSTDTQYF
TGTGCCAGCAGCCCAGGGACTAGCGGGAGCACAGATACGCAGTATTTT
>.|.|15|TRBJ2-1|TRBV6-2/TRBV6-3
CASSLVARDYNEQFF
TGTGCCAGCAGTCTCGTCGCGAGGGACTACAATGAGCAGTTCTTC
>.|.|11|TRBJ2-2|TRBV20-1
CSAINTGELFF
TGCAGTGCTATTAACACCGGGGAGCTGTTTTTT
>.|few|18|TRBJ2-3|TRBV7-9
CASSSTSRQGIMTDTQYF
TGTGCCAGCAGCTCCACTTCAAGGCAGGGGATTATGACAGATACGCAGTATTTT
>.|.|16|TRBJ2-3|TRBV29-1
CSVVLRQGFFTDTQYF
TGCAGCGTTGTGCTGCGGCAGGGTTTTTTCACAGATACGCAGTATTTT
>TRBD1|many|16|TRBJ1-4|TRBV20-1
CSAMTGKGLTNEKLFF
TGCAGTGCCATGACAGGGAAGGGGCTGACTAATGAAAAACTGTTTTTT
>.|few|13|TRBJ2-5|TRBV5-1
CASSSGTGDSQYF
TGCGCCAGCAGCTCCGGGACGGGGGATTCCCAGTACTTC
>.|.|14|TRBJ1-4|TRBV29-1
CSVAREGTNEKLFF
TGCAGCGTTGCCAGGGAGGGGACTAATGAAAAACTGTTTTTT
>.|many|12|TRBJ1-1|TRBV7-2
CASSYRVTEAFF
TGTGCCAGCAGCTACAGGGTCACTGAAGCTTTCTTT
>.|few|13|TRBJ2-7|TRBV4-2
CASSQGTELEQYF
TGTGCCAGCAGCCAAGGTACAGAGCTCGAGCAGTACTTC
>.|few|16|TRBJ1-3|TRBV18
CASSPLPPGSGNTIYF
TGTGCCAGCTCGCCTCTTCCCCCCGGGTCTGGAAACACCATATATTTT
>.|.|15|TRBJ1-2|TRBV11-2
CASSSASRFDYGYTF
TGTGCCAGCAGCTCCGCTTCCCGGTTTGATTATGGCTACACCTTC
>TRBD2|many|12|TRBJ2-1|TRBV7-2
CASSSGLVEQFF
TGTGCCAGCAGCTCTGGACTAGTTGAGCAGTTCTTC
>TRBD1|many|14|TRBJ2-7|TRBV7-9
CASSSGTDFYEQYF
TGTGCCAGCAGCTCGGGGACAGACTTCTACGAGCAGTACTTC
>.|many|14|TRBJ2-1|TRBV7-2
CASSSGVAWYEQFF
TGTGCCAGCAGCTCCGGGGTAGCCTGGTATGAGCAGTTCTTC
>.|many|13|TRBJ2-5|TRBV7-9
CASSLVRAETQYF
TGTGCCAGCAGCTTAGTCAGGGCCGAGACCCAGTACTTC